A selection of T cell receptor beta chains follows, all from one sample in a study of T cell changes during pregnancy in multiple sclerosis. Some clones are missing from TCRdb's copy, which holds only in-frame ones; the method was immunoSEQ multiplex PCR. The profile shows more than 55,000 clones, 90% of them singletons. The sample was peripheral blood, taken in the first trimester of pregnancy. The receptors were sampled from a female donor in good health, enrolled as a control in a pregnancy study. Each CDR3 is given with its conserved first and last residue.

j_gene: TRBJ1-1
v_gene: TRBV30
CDR3aa: CAWRYNRNTEAFF

j_gene: TRBJ2-3
v_gene: TRBV9
CDR3aa: CASSVLAYTDTQYF

j_gene: TRBJ2-2
v_gene: TRBV27
CDR3aa: CASSSTGQGRNGELFF

j_gene: TRBJ2-1
v_gene: TRBV11-3
CDR3aa: CASSLAIGRPNEQFF

j_gene: TRBJ2-7
v_gene: TRBV2
CDR3aa: CASSDRDRNIYEQYF

j_gene: TRBJ2-1
v_gene: TRBV11-2
CDR3aa: CASSPWTGAPLYNEQFF

j_gene: TRBJ1-1
v_gene: TRBV19
CDR3aa: CASSRQTREAFF

j_gene: TRBJ2-3
v_gene: TRBV5-4
CDR3aa: CASSYGGAGSTDTQYF

j_gene: TRBJ2-7
v_gene: TRBV14
CDR3aa: CASSQLQGYEQYF

j_gene: TRBJ2-5
v_gene: TRBV5-1
CDR3aa: CASSPGGGKTQYF

j_gene: TRBJ1-5
v_gene: TRBV6-5
CDR3aa: CASSWQGLGQPQHF

j_gene: TRBJ2-1
v_gene: TRBV5-1
CDR3aa: CASGGWTSGANEQFF

j_gene: TRBJ1-1
v_gene: TRBV19
CDR3aa: CASTITGGPTEAFF